This T cell receptor beta chain came from a study of OX40 agonist ivuxolimab in advanced cancers. Measured with immunoSEQ multiplex PCR; TCRdb has only the in-frame clones, and not every one. The sample lists 25,000 to 40,000 clones, 80% to 85% occurring once. The V end lost 2 bases, the J end lost 6 bases, and 11 bases lay between the germline ends. The germline gives CDR1 MNHEY, CDR2 SMNVEV (reference sequence). The CDR3 covers 13 residues. This specimen consisted of CD4+ or CD8+ T cells sorted from blood, obtained in a trial of the OX40 agonist ivuxolimab. This TCR was sampled from an adult with an advanced solid tumor such as melanoma, head and neck, liver or kidney cancer. V and J are TRBV27 and TRBJ2-7, with D perhaps matching TRBD1 (6 bases). The CDR3 reads CASSLETGGEQYF. The CDR3 nucleotides read TGTGCCAGCAGTTTAGAGACAGGAGGCGAGCAGTACTTC.